This T cell receptor beta chain was sequenced for a study of lymphopenia after photon versus proton radiotherapy. Sequencing used immunoSEQ multiplex PCR; TCRdb keeps in-frame clones, though not all of them. The table records about 42,000 clones, approximately 80% of them present only once. The CDR3 consists of 16 residues. The germline CDR1 and CDR2 sequences are SGHRS and YFSETQ. V was clipped by 4 bases and J by 4 bases, with 17 bases between them. Material: peripheral blood, obtained from a patient treated with proton-based radiotherapy. This rearrangement joins TRBV5-1 to TRBJ2-2; possibly TRBD1 for D (5 bases). The receptor was isolated from a woman in her 70s with pancreatic cancer. The CDR3 nucleotides are TGCGCCAGCAGCCCCGAACAGGTTCGGAGCACCGGGGAGCTGTTTTTT. Amino acid sequence: CASSPEQVRSTGELFF.